Listed below are T cell receptor beta chains from one sample, sequenced in a study of cytomegalovirus exposure and HLA in healthy donors. Generated by immunoSEQ multiplex PCR, the TCRdb table keeps only in-frame clones and is missing some. Here the sample spans 100,000 to 150,000 clones, roughly 83% being singletons. Sequencing used PBMCs. Every receptor here comes from a man between 18 and 29 years old in good health and CMV-seropositive. CDR3s include the opening cysteine and the closing phenylalanine or tryptophan. Each record gives: D gene, J gene, V gene, clone size, CDR3 DNA, CDR3 protein. A D gene is named only where the DNA matches it firmly. Clone size is shown for a subset of rows, as once, few, many or a class of expanded clone.

NA	TRBJ2-3	TRBV28	NA	TGTGCCAGCAGTTTATATGGCGGGGGCAGGAGCACAGATACGCAGTATTTT	CASSLYGGGRSTDTQYF
TRBD1	TRBJ2-1	TRBV7-9	NA	TGTGCCAGCAGCCTCCGGGACAGAGCACTCGGACCCGAGAGCTATGAGCAGTTCTTC	CASSLRDRALGPESYEQFF
TRBD1	TRBJ1-1	TRBV4-2	NA	TGTGCCAGCAGCCAAGAGGATTGGGACAGCCCGAACACTGAAGCTTTCTTT	CASSQEDWDSPNTEAFF
NA	TRBJ2-1	TRBV11-2	NA	TGTGCCAGCAGCCTTGCTTTAGTAGCTTATACCGTGGACAATGAGCAGTTCTTC	CASSLALVAYTVDNEQFF
NA	TRBJ1-4	TRBV19	NA	TGTGCCAGTAGTTACAACAGGGACGAAAAACTGTTTTTT	CASSYNRDEKLFF
NA	TRBJ1-5	TRBV27	NA	TGTGCCAGCAGTTTATGGGGAGATAGCAATCAGCCCCAGCATTTT	CASSLWGDSNQPQHF
TRBD1	TRBJ2-7	TRBV28	NA	TGTGCCAGCAGACCACAGGGGATCGTGGGCTACGAGCAGTACTTC	CASRPQGIVGYEQYF
TRBD2	TRBJ2-3	TRBV2	NA	TGTGCCAGCAAGGGCGGCGGGGGGGCAAGTGATACGCAGTATTTT	CASKGGGGASDTQYF
TRBD1	TRBJ1-4	TRBV30	NA	TGTGCCTGGAGTGGGGGACAGGGGGCGGACGAAAAACTGTTTTTT	CAWSGGQGADEKLFF
NA	TRBJ2-7	TRBV13	NA	TGTGCCAGCAGCCGTTTGACAGACTCTACCTACGAGCAGTACTTC	CASSRLTDSTYEQYF
NA	TRBJ2-7	TRBV7-9	NA	TGTGCCAGCAGCTTAGTTGCAGGGGTCAACTACGAGCAGTACTTC	CASSLVAGVNYEQYF
NA	TRBJ1-2	TRBV29-1	once	TGCAGCGTTGAAGACTCGGACAAATACTATGGCTACACCTTC	CSVEDSDKYYGYTF
NA	TRBJ1-2	TRBV6-1	few	TGTGCCAGCAGTCCCACCCGGGGGACGGGCGGTTTC	CASSPTRGTGGF
TRBD2	TRBJ2-1	TRBV9	NA	TGTGCCAGCAGCGTCAGCGGGGGGTTACTCAATGAGCAGTTCTTC	CASSVSGGLLNEQFF
TRBD1	TRBJ1-4	TRBV6-5	once	TGTGCCAGCAGTCAGGGGGCGACAACTAATGAAAAACTGTTTTTT	CASSQGATTNEKLFF
NA	TRBJ2-1	TRBV11-2	NA	TGTGCCAGCAGCGCCATAACTGGGCCGACAGGAAACAATGAGCAGTTCTTC	CASSAITGPTGNNEQFF
NA	TRBJ2-7	TRBV7-9	NA	TGTGCCAGCACCTCAACAGGGTACAGCTACGAGCAGTACTTC	CASTSTGYSYEQYF
TRBD1	TRBJ1-2	TRBV28	NA	TGTGCCAGCAGTCAGGGACAGGGGTACTATGGCTACACCTTC	CASSQGQGYYGYTF
TRBD1	TRBJ1-1	TRBV29-1	NA	TGCAGCGTAGAGCAAACAGGGGTAGGGAACACTGAAGCTTTCTTT	CSVEQTGVGNTEAFF
NA	TRBJ2-1	TRBV11-2	NA	TGTGCCAGCAGCTTAGCGGGGGGCCCCAATGAGCAGTTCTTC	CASSLAGGPNEQFF
NA	TRBJ1-5	TRBV19	NA	TGTGCCAGTAGTAAGGAGTGGTCCGGGGAAGCCCAGCATTTT	CASSKEWSGEAQHF
NA	TRBJ1-1	TRBV2	NA	TGTGCCAGCAGTGAAGCGCGTTCTGAAGCTTTCTTT	CASSEARSEAFF
TRBD1	TRBJ2-7	TRBV2	NA	TGTGCCAGCAGACCGGGACAGGGTGGCCACGAGCAGTACTTC	CASRPGQGGHEQYF
NA	TRBJ2-3	TRBV9	NA	TGTGCCAGCAGCGTAGTTGGGGCGACAGATACGCAGTATTTT	CASSVVGATDTQYF
NA	TRBJ1-1	TRBV6-1	NA	TGTGCCAGCAGCACACAGGGTAACACTGAAGCTTTCTTT	CASSTQGNTEAFF
NA	TRBJ1-1	TRBV5-1	once	TGCGCCAGCAGCTTGTTCGCAGGGGAAGACACTGAAGCTTTCTTT	CASSLFAGEDTEAFF
NA	TRBJ2-7	TRBV6-1	NA	TGTGCCAGCAGTTTCTCGGGGAGCTACGAGCAGTACTTC	CASSFSGSYEQYF
TRBD2	TRBJ2-7	TRBV4-1	NA	TGCGCCAGCAGCCAACTAGCGGGGGGATTCTACGAGCAGTACTTC	CASSQLAGGFYEQYF
NA	TRBJ2-5	TRBV11-2	once	TGTGCCAGCAGCTTCGGCGGGCAAGAGACCCAGTACTTC	CASSFGGQETQYF
NA	TRBJ2-1	TRBV30	NA	TGTGCCTGGAGTGTACACGGGAATGAGCAGTTCTTC	CAWSVHGNEQFF
NA	TRBJ1-2	TRBV6-5	NA	TGTGCCAGCAGCCCCACAGGGTTAGGCTACACCTTC	CASSPTGLGYTF
TRBD1	TRBJ1-2	TRBV27	NA	TGTGCCAGCAGTTTCTCAGGGGGCCACGGCTATGGCTACACCTTC	CASSFSGGHGYGYTF
NA	TRBJ1-2	TRBV29-1	once	TGCAGCGTTGACGGGGGTAACTATGGCTACACCTTC	CSVDGGNYGYTF
NA	TRBJ1-2	TRBV27	NA	TGTGCCAGCAGTTCCCCGGGGTACTATGGCTACACCTTC	CASSSPGYYGYTF
TRBD2	TRBJ2-1	TRBV2	NA	TGTGCCAGCAGTGCGGGGAGCGGGGGCTTCAATGAGCAGTTCTTC	CASSAGSGGFNEQFF
NA	TRBJ2-1	TRBV19	NA	TGTGCCAGTAACGACCGAGGGTCCTACAATGAGCAGTTCTTC	CASNDRGSYNEQFF
TRBD1	TRBJ1-1	TRBV19	few	TGTGCCAGTAACGCCCTGGGGACAGGGCCGGGTGAAGCTTTCTTT	CASNALGTGPGEAFF
NA	TRBJ1-2	TRBV6-5	NA	TGTGCCTCCAACCAGGGTGGGGCCGGCGGCTACACCTTC	CASNQGGAGGYTF
NA	TRBJ2-1	TRBV4-1	NA	TGCGCCAGCAGCCAAGTAGGACAGAAATTACCAAATGAGCAGTTCTTC	CASSQVGQKLPNEQFF
NA	TRBJ2-7	TRBV10-2	NA	TGCGCCAGCAGTGAGCCGGGGATGGGTGGTTCCTACGAGCAGTACTTC	CASSEPGMGGSYEQYF
NA	TRBJ1-6	TRBV28	NA	TGTGCCAGCAGTTTTCGGGGACATGTTGGTTCACCCCTCCACTTT	CASSFRGHVGSPLHF
NA	TRBJ1-6	TRBV30	few	TGTGCCTGGGGAGGACAGCATAATTCACCCCTCCACTTT	CAWGGQHNSPLHF
TRBD2	TRBJ2-1	TRBV30	NA	TGTGCCTGGAGTGTAGGACTAGGGCCTCTTAATGAGCAGTTCTTC	CAWSVGLGPLNEQFF
NA	TRBJ1-3	TRBV6-1	NA	TGTGCCAGCAGTGATGACAGTGCAGTAATCTCTGGAAACACCATATATTTT	CASSDDSAVISGNTIYF
NA	TRBJ2-3	TRBV14	NA	TGTGCCAGCAGCCAAGATTTCGGCGGGTCCTACACAGATACGCAGTATTTT	CASSQDFGGSYTDTQYF
TRBD1	TRBJ1-6	TRBV7-2	NA	TGTGCCAGCGGTCGATCGGGACAGCGAGATTCACCCCTCCACTTT	CASGRSGQRDSPLHF
NA	TRBJ1-5	TRBV19	once	TGTGCCAGTAGTCTCGGGACTTCGATTGGAGGCAATCAGCCCCAGCATTTT	CASSLGTSIGGNQPQHF
TRBD1	TRBJ1-4	TRBV28	NA	TGTGCCAGCAGTACGCGACAGGGACACTATAATGAAAAACTGTTTTTT	CASSTRQGHYNEKLFF
NA	TRBJ1-1	TRBV18	NA	TGTGCCAGCTCGCCCCGGAGGAACACTGAAGCTTTCTTT	CASSPRRNTEAFF